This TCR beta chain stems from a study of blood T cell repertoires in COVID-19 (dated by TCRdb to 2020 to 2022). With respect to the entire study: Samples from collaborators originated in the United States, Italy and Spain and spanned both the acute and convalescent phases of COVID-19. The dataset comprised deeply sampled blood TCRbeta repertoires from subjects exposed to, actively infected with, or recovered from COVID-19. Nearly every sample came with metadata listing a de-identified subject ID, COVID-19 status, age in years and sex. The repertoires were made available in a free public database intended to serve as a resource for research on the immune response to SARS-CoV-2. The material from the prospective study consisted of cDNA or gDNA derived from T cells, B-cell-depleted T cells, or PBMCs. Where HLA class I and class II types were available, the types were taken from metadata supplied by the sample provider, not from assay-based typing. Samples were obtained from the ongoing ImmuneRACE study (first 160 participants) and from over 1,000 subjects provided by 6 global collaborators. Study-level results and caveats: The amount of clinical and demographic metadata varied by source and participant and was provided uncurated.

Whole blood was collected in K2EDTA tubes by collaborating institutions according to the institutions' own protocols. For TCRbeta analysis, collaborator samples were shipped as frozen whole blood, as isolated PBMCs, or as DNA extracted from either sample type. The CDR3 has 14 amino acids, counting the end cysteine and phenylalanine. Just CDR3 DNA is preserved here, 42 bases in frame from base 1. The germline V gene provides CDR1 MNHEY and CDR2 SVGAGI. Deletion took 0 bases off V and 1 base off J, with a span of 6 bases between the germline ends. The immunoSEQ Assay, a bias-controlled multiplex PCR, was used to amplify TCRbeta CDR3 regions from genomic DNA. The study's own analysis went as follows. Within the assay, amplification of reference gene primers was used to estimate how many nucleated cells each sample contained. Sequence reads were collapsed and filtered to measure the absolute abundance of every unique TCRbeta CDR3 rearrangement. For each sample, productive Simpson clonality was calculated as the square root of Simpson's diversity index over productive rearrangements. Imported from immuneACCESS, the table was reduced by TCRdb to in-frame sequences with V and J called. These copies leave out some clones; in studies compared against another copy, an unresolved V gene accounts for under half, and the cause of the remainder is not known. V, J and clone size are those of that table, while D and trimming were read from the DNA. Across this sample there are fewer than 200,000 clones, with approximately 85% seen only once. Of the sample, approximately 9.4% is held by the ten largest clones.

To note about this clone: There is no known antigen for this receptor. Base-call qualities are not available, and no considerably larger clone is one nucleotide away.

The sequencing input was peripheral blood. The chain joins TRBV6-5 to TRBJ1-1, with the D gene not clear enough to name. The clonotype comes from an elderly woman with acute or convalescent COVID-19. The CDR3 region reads CASSYSIRNTEAFF. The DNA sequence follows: TGTGCCAGCAGTTACTCGATCAGGAACACTGAAGCTTTCTTT.